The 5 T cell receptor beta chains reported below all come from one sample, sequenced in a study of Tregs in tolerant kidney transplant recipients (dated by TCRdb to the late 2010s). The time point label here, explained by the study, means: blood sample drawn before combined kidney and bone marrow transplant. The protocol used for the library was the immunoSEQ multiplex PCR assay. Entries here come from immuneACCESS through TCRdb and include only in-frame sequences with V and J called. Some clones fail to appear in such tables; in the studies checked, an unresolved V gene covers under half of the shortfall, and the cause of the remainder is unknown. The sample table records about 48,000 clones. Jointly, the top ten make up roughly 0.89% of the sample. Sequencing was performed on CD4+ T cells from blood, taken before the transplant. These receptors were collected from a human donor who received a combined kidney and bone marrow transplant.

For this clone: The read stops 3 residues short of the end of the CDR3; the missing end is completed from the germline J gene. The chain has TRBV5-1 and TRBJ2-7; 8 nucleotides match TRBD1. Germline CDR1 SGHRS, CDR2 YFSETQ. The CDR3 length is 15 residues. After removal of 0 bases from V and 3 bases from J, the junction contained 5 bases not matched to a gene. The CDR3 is CASSLAAGGGYEQYF. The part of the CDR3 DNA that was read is TGCGCCAGCAGCTTGGCCGCAGGGGGCGGCTACGAG.

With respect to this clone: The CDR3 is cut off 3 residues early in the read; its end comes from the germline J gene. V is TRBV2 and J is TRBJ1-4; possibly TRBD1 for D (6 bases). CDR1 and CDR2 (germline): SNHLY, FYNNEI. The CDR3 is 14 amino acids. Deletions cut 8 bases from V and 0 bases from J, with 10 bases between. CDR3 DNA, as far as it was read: TGTGCCAGCCAGGACAGACCAACTAATGAAAAA. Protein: CASQDRPTNEK. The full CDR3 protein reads CASQDRPTNEKLFF.

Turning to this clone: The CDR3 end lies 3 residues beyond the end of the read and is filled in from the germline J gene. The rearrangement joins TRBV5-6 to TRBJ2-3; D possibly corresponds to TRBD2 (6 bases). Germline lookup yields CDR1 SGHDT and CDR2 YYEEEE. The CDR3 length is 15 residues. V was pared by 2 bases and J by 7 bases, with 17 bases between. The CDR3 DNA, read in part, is TGTGCCAGCAGCTTTAATCTAGCGACTTTGTATACG. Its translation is CASSFNLATLYT. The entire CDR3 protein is CASSFNLATLYTQYF.

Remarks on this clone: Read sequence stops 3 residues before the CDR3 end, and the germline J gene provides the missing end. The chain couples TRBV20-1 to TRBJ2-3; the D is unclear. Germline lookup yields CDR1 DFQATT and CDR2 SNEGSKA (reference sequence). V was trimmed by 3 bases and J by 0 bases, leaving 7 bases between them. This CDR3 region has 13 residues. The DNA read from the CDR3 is TGCAGTGCTAGTAGCCATAGCACAGATACG. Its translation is CSASSHSTDT. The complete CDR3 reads CSASSHSTDTQYF.

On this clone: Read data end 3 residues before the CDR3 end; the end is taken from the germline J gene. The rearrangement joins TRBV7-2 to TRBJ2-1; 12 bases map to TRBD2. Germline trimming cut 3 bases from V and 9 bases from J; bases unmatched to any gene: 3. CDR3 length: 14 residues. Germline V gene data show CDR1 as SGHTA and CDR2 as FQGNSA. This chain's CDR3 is CASSFWTSGTEQFF. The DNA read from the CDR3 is TGTGCCAGCAGCTTTTGGACTAGCGGGACTGAG.